Reported below is one T cell receptor beta chain. The data derive from a study of OX40 agonist ivuxolimab in advanced cancers. Drawing of blood for sampling happened at baseline, at cycle 4 day 1, and at cycle 7 day 1. The protocol was immunoSEQ multiplex PCR, while the TCRdb copy is restricted to in-frame clones and leaves out a portion. The sample yields about 47,000 clones, 84% seen once. Unmatched junction bases numbered 11, after V lost 5 bases and J lost 0 bases. Germline lookup yields CDR1 SEHNR and CDR2 FQNEAQ (reference sequence). The CDR3 is 17 amino acids. The sequenced sample was CD4+ or CD8+ T cells sorted from blood, obtained in a trial of the OX40 agonist ivuxolimab. The gene calls are TRBV7-9 and TRBJ1-1; 8 nucleotides match TRBD1. The TCR was taken from an adult with an advanced solid tumor such as melanoma, head and neck, liver or kidney cancer. The CDR3, as DNA: TGTGCCAGCAGCCCTCCCCGGACAGGGACTATGAACACTGAAGCTTTCTTT. Protein: CASSPPRTGTMNTEAFF.